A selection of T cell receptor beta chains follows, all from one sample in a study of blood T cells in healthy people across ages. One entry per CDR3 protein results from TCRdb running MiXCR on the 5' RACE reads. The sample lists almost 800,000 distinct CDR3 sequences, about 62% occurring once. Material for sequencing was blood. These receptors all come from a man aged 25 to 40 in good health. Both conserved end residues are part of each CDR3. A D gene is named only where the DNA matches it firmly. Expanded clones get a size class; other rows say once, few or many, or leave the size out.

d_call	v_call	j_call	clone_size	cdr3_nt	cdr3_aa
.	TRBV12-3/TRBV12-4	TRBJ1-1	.	TGTGCCAGCAGCCAACACGAGAACACTGAAGCTTTCTTT	CASSQHENTEAFF
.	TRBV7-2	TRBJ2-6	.	TGTGCCAGCAGCTTATTGGGGATTCCACGATCTGGGGCCAACGTCCTGACTTTC	CASSLLGIPRSGANVLTF
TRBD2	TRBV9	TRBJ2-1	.	TGTGCCAGCAGCATGAACCCGGGACTAGCGGTGACCTACAATGAGCAGTTCTTC	CASSMNPGLAVTYNEQFF
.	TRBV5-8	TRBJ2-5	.	TGTGCCAGCAGCTTGGCGGTCTTTGACCAAGAGACCCAGTACTTC	CASSLAVFDQETQYF
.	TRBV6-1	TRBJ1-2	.	.	CASSTSQGAHGYTF
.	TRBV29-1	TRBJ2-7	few	TGCAGCGTTGCGGCGTCTTCCGAGCAGTACTTC	CSVAASSEQYF
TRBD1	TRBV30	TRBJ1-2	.	TGTGCCCGGGACAGCCGAAACTATGGCTACACCTTC	CARDSRNYGYTF
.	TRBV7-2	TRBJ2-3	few	TGTGCCAGCAGCTTCCCGGGAGTGGGCACAGATACGCAGTATTTT	CASSFPGVGTDTQYF
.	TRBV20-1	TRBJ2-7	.	TGCAGTGCGAAGAGGGGGTACACGGATTCCTACGAGCAGTACTTC	CSAKRGYTDSYEQYF
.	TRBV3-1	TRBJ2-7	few	TGTGCCAGCAGCCAAGTCCGGGCAGTTCGCTCCTACGAGCAGTACTTC	CASSQVRAVRSYEQYF
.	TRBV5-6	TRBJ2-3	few	TGTGCCACCTCGCCCTGGGACCGCACAGATACGCAGTATTTT	CATSPWDRTDTQYF
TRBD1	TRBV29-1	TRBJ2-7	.	TGCAGCGCTGTTCAACGGGACAGGAGATTCGACGAGCAGTACTTC	CSAVQRDRRFDEQYF
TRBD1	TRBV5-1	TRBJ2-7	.	TGCGCCAGCAGAACAACAGGGGGCTGGGAGCAGTACTTC	CASRTTGGWEQYF
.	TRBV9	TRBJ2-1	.	TGTGCCAGCAGCGTAGAAGTCCTATATGGTCCCGATGAGCAGTTCTTC	CASSVEVLYGPDEQFF
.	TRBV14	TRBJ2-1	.	TGTGCCAGCAGCCAAGGGTTTTTTGGTGAGCAGTTCTTC	CASSQGFFGEQFF
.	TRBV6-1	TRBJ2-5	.	TGTGCCAGCAGTGAAGCCTCTTTGAGACGGGAGTACTTC	CASSEASLRREYF
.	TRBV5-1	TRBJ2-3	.	TGCGCCAGCAGCTTGGTTTCCACCACAGAGACGCAGTATTTT	CASSLVSTTETQYF
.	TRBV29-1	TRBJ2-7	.	TGCAGCGTTGTTACTGGCGTACCGCACGAGCAGTACTTC	CSVVTGVPHEQYF
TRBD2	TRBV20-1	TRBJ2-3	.	TGCAGTGCTAGGCGGGGGAGCACAGATACGCAGTATTTT	CSARRGSTDTQYF
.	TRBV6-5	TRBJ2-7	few	TGTGCCAGCAGTTACTCGCCCAGTAGACCTTACGAGCAGTACTTC	CASSYSPSRPYEQYF
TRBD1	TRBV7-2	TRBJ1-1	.	TGTGCCAGCAGCTTTACAGGGGACACTGAAGCTTTCTTT	CASSFTGDTEAFF
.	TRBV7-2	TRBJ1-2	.	TGTGCCAGCAGCTTCACATCAGGGCCCTATGGCTACACCTTC	CASSFTSGPYGYTF
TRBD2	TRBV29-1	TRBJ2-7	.	TGCAGCTCTTCCGTGTCTAGCGGAGGCGACGAGCAGTACTTC	CSSSVSSGGDEQYF
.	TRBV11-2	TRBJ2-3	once	TGTGCCAGCAGCTTAGTGTCCCGGGCCCATACGCAGTATTTT	CASSLVSRAHTQYF
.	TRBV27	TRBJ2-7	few	TGTGCCAGCAGTCGAGGGGAGGTCTACGAGCAGTACTTC	CASSRGEVYEQYF
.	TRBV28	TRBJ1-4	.	TGTGCCAGCAGTAGTGGGGACGCTAATGAAAAACTGTTTTTT	CASSSGDANEKLFF
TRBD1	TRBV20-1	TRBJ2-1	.	TGCAGTGCTAGTACACAGGGGTTCAGTGGCGATGAGCAGTTCTTC	CSASTQGFSGDEQFF
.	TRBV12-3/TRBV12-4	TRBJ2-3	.	TGTGCCAGCAGTTTAGCGCTCAGGATCGATACGCAGTATTTT	CASSLALRIDTQYF
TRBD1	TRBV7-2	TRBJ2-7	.	TGTGCCAGCAGCGCCGGACAGGGGTTACTCTACGAGCAGTACTTC	CASSAGQGLLYEQYF
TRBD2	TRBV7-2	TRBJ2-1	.	TGTGCCAGCAGCCTCTTAGCGGGAACCCCCTATGAGCAGTTCTTC	CASSLLAGTPYEQFF
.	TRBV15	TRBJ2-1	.	TGTGCCACCAGCAGAGTGGGGGGCGAGCAGTTCTTC	CATSRVGGEQFF
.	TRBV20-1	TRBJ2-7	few	TGCAGTGCCGGGACCGTCGACGAGCAGTACTTC	CSAGTVDEQYF
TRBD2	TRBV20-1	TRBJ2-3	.	TGCAGTGCTATGCGGGGACTAGCGGGGATCACAGATACGCAGTATTTT	CSAMRGLAGITDTQYF
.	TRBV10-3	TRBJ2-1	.	TGTGCCATCAGTGACAGGGAGCTAGATGAGCAGTTCTTC	CAISDRELDEQFF
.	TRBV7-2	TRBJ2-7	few	TGTGCCAGCAGCCAACCGACACACGACGAGCAGTACTTC	CASSQPTHDEQYF
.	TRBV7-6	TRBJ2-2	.	TGTGCCAGCAGCAATGCCGGGGAGCTGTTTTTT	CASSNAGELFF
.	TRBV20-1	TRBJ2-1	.	TGCAGTGCTAGAGATGGACAGCTCTACAATGAGCAGTTCTTC	CSARDGQLYNEQFF
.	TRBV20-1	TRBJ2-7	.	TGCAGTGCTGGAGGGTATGGATCCTACGAGCAGTACTTC	CSAGGYGSYEQYF
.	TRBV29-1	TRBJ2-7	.	TGCAGCGTTGTCGGGACGGAGAACCCCTACGAGCAGTACTTC	CSVVGTENPYEQYF
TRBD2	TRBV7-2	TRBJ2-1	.	TGTGCCAGCACCAGATCCGGGACTAGAAGTGAGCAGTTCTTC	CASTRSGTRSEQFF
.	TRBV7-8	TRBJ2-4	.	TGTGCCAGCAGCTTAGAGCGGCTGGGATACGGGGGCATTCAGTACTTC	CASSLERLGYGGIQYF
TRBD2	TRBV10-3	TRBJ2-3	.	TGTGCCATCTTAGCGGGGGCTAGCACAGATACGCAGTATTTT	CAILAGASTDTQYF
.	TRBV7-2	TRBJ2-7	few	TGTGCCAGCAGCTTCGCTACTTCCGGGACTTCTACCTACGAGCAGTACTTC	CASSFATSGTSTYEQYF
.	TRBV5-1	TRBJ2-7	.	TGCGCCAGTAATCCTTCGGGGGCGGGCTACGAGCAGTACTTC	CASNPSGAGYEQYF
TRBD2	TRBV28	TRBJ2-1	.	TGTGCCAGCCGGGAGGCTAGCGGGAGCCGGAATGAGCAGTTCTTC	CASREASGSRNEQFF
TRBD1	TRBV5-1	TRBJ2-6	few	TGCGCCAGCAGTTGGACAGGGAATTCTGGGGCCAACGTCCTGACTTTC	CASSWTGNSGANVLTF
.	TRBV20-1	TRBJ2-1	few	TGCAGTGCTCACCCAGGAGCGGCCTACAATGAGCAGTTCTTC	CSAHPGAAYNEQFF
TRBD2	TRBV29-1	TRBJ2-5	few	TGCAGCGTTCAGATAGGACTAGCGGGAGGTTCTAAAGAGACCCAGTACTTC	CSVQIGLAGGSKETQYF
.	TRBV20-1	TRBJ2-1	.	TGCAGTGCTAGTTTGTCGCCCGGGGGCAATGAGCAGTTCTTC	CSASLSPGGNEQFF
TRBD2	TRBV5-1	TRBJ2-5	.	TGCGCCAGCAGCTCCAGGGCACTAGCGGGAGTCTGGGGTGAGCAGTACTTC	CASSSRALAGVWGEQYF
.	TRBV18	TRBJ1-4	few	TGTGCCAGCTCACCAGGGGGCAGAGGTGAAAAACTGTTTTTT	CASSPGGRGEKLFF